Shown below are 32 T cell receptor beta chains from a single sample sequenced in a study of blood T cell repertoires in COVID-19. The assay was immunoSEQ multiplex PCR, and TCRdb's table has in-frame clones only and misses some. The data contain 150,000 to 200,000 clones, 85% to 90% of them seen just once; the ten biggest clones take up 15% to 20%. Sequenced input: peripheral blood. These receptors were obtained from a person in their 70s with COVID-19, enrolled during active disease.

CDR3 in amino acids: CASSPRDGGRGDEQYF. The CDR3 DNA follows: TGTGCCAGCAGCCCCCGGGACGGGGGTAGGGGAGACGAGCAGTACTTC. The genes are TRBV11-3 and TRBJ2-7; perhaps TRBD2 as D (6 bases). Germline loops: CDR1 SGHNT, CDR2 YENEEA. V shed 5 bases and J shed 5 bases, with 22 bases lying between them. The CDR3 totals 16 residues.

The chain combines TRBV2 with TRBJ1-2; D call uncertain. The V end lost 2 bases, the J end lost 6 bases, and 16 bases lay between the germline ends. Germline V gives CDR1 SNHLY, CDR2 FYNNEI. The CDR3 consists of 15 residues. CDR3 DNA: TGTGCCAGCAGTGAACCGCGGGGATTTTCGGATGGCTACACCTTC. The encoded protein is CASSEPRGFSDGYTF.

This sequence joins TRBV7-2 and TRBJ2-1; D call uncertain. V lost 6 bases and J lost 1, with 10 bases in between. In germline, CDR1 is SGHTA, CDR2 FQGNSA. The CDR3 totals 14 residues. The CDR3 spells CASRTTSSYNEQFF. Here the CDR3 DNA reads TGTGCCAGCAGAACTACTTCTTCCTACAATGAGCAGTTCTTC.

The V call is TRBV5-4, the J call TRBJ2-5; 8 nucleotides align to TRBD2. The CDR3 runs to 14 residues. The germline CDR1 and CDR2 sequences are SGHNT and YYREEE (reference sequence). V was pared by 0 bases and J by 5 bases, with 3 bases of the junction left unmatched. CDR3 amino acids: CASSLDSGDETQYF. The CDR3 bases are TGTGCCAGCAGCTTGGATAGCGGGGACGAGACCCAGTACTTC.

The V call is TRBV4-1, the J call TRBJ2-1; perhaps TRBD1 as D (5 bases). The CDR3 contains 13 residues. Per germline, CDR1 MGHRA and CDR2 YSYEKL. V lost 0 bases to trimming and J lost 11 bases, with 11 bases between them. The CDR3 DNA follows: TGCGCCAGCAGCCAAGATACGGACAACAAGCAGTTCTTC. Amino acids: CASSQDTDNKQFF.

The chain couples TRBV7-7 to TRBJ2-3, with 9 bases fitting TRBD2. Germline lookup yields CDR1 SSHAT and CDR2 FNYEAQ (reference sequence). This CDR3 is built from 15 residues. V dropped 5 bases and J dropped 3; count of bases not matched to a gene: 6. The CDR3 loop is CASSQGSGGTDTQYF. For the CDR3, the DNA is TGTGCCAGCAGCCAAGGTAGCGGGGGAACAGATACGCAGTATTTT.

This sequence joins TRBV7-8 and TRBJ2-7, with 11 bases aligning to TRBD2. This CDR3 contains 14 residues. Germline V lookup: CDR1 SGHVS, CDR2 FQNEAQ. V shed 8 bases, J shed 8 bases, and the junction held 11 bases outside the gene matches. The CDR3 DNA is TGTGCCAGCGGATTAGCGGGAGGGCCTGATAAGCAGTACTTC. It encodes CASGLAGGPDKQYF.

As DNA, the CDR3 is TGTGCCACCCTAGCGGACGGCGACTCCGGCTACACCTTC. This sequence encodes CATLADGDSGYTF. J is TRBJ1-2 and V is TRBV28, with D unclear. The germline V gene encodes CDR1 MDHEN and CDR2 SYDVKM. The CDR3 contains 13 residues. V was cut by 10 bases and J by 8 bases, with 20 bases left in between.

The J gene is TRBJ2-3, the V gene TRBV5-4, with D possibly being TRBD1 (5 bases). Trimming pared 3 bases from V and 8 bases from J, leaving 10 bases between. The CDR3 is 12 amino acids. Germline V gene lookup returns CDR1 SGHNT and CDR2 YYREEE (reference sequence). CDR3 region: CASSYRQGTQYF. In DNA form, the CDR3 reads TGTGCCAGCAGCTATAGGCAGGGTACGCAGTATTTT.

J is TRBJ2-7 and V is TRBV23-1, with D possibly matching TRBD1 (6 bases). TRBV23-1 is designated an ORF whose function remains uncertain. This CDR3 has 14 residues. V lost 5 bases and J lost 1, with 12 bases in between. CDR3: CASSVQGGSYEQYF. CDR3 sequence (DNA): TGCGCCAGCAGTGTACAGGGTGGTTCCTACGAGCAGTACTTC.

Only one count was recorded for this clone. The chain has TRBV10-3 and TRBJ1-3, with 10 bases matching TRBD1. The germline gives CDR1 ENHRY, CDR2 SYGVKD. With V trimmed by 6 bases and J by 2 bases, 4 bases remained unmatched. The CDR3 is 15 amino acids. This CDR3 reads CAIRFDRGPGNTIYF. The CDR3 coding sequence is TGTGCCATCAGATTCGACAGGGGGCCTGGAAACACCATATATTTT.

V and J are TRBV24-1 and TRBJ2-7; 8 nucleotides match TRBD1. Germline lookup yields CDR1 KGHDR and CDR2 SFDVKD. The CDR3 is 12 residues long. Germline trimming cut 9 bases from V and 6 bases from J; bases unmatched to any gene: 6. Here the CDR3 reads CATPAGGFEQYF. DNA for the CDR3: TGTGCCACCCCAGCAGGGGGCTTCGAGCAGTACTTC.

The chain uses TRBV5-1 and TRBJ1-6; D gene unclear. The CDR3 is made up of 13 amino acids. Germline V gene sequence: CDR1 SGHRS, CDR2 YFSETQ. V was clipped by 3 bases and J by 4 bases, with 5 bases between them. CDR3 bases: TGCGCCAGCAGCTCGCGGTATAATTCACCCCTCCACTTT. Translation: CASSSRYNSPLHF.

The rearrangement links TRBV7-9 to TRBJ1-5; D is possibly TRBD1 (6 bases). The germline V gene encodes CDR1 SEHNR and CDR2 FQNEAQ (reference sequence). The ends were cut back, 0 bases at V and 4 bases at J, with 13 bases in the middle. There are 16 residues in the CDR3. CDR3 bases: TGTGCCAGCAGCTTAGCGCGCGGTGACAGGAATCAGCCCCAGCATTTT. It is translated as CASSLARGDRNQPQHF.

The chain is built from TRBV6-6 and TRBJ2-5, with D possibly being TRBD1 (5 bases). The CDR3 is made up of 13 amino acids. The V gene lost 5 bases and the J gene lost 5 bases, with 12 bases spanning the gap. The germline CDR1 and CDR2 sequences are MNHNY and SVGAGI (reference sequence). The CDR3 coding sequence is TGTGCCAGCAGTCGACAGCGACGGGAGACCCAGTACTTC. The encoded protein is CASSRQRRETQYF.

This clone was recorded a few times. The chain joins TRBV7-3 to TRBJ2-1, with D possibly being TRBD2 (7 bases). This CDR3 spans 15 amino acids. V lost 2 bases, J lost 8 bases, and 16 bases lay in between. Germline V gene lookup returns CDR1 SGHTA and CDR2 FQGTGA. The CDR3 DNA follows: TGTGCCAGCAGCTTAGGGGGGGCGGTTAGCGATGAGCAGTTCTTC. It codes for CASSLGGAVSDEQFF.

The chain is built from TRBV2 and TRBJ2-7, with D perhaps TRBD1 (5 bases). CDR1 is SNHLY, CDR2 FYNNEI, per germline. The CDR3 contains 13 residues. V lost 4 bases to trimming and J lost 6 bases, with 13 bases between them. In nucleotides, the CDR3 is TGTGCCAGCAGTGTATCAGGGTCCGGCGAGCAGTACTTC. Residues: CASSVSGSGEQYF.

The chain employs TRBV7-8 and TRBJ2-3; 13 bases are a match to TRBD2. After removal of 1 base from V and 7 bases from J, the junction contained 11 bases not matched to a gene. The CDR3 is made up of 18 amino acids. Germline CDR1 is SGHVS and CDR2 is FQNEAQ. CDR3 DNA: TGTGCCAGCAGCTTAGGAGTGACACTAGCGGGGGGGATGCATACGCAGTATTTT. This encodes CASSLGVTLAGGMHTQYF.

This clone was recorded only once. This chain uses TRBV5-8 with TRBJ1-2; 7 nucleotides line up with TRBD1. Germline CDR1 SGHTS, CDR2 YDEGEE. Trimming at V came to 2 bases and at J to 5 bases, leaving 6 bases not matched to a gene. This CDR3 has 14 amino acids. CDR3 nucleotide sequence: TGTGCCAGCAGCTTAAGGGGGCGCGAGTATGGCTACACCTTC. This translates into CASSLRGREYGYTF.

The chain carries TRBV7-2 and TRBJ1-2, with D hard to call. Trimming left V 7 bases short and J 5 bases short, with 11 bases between. CDR1 is SGHTA and CDR2 is FQGNSA in the germline V gene. This CDR3 has 12 residues. CDR3 sequence (DNA): TGTGCCAGCAAACGAGAAAAATATGGCTACACCTTC. Amino acids: CASKREKYGYTF.

This sequence joins TRBV7-3 and TRBJ1-6; D gene ambiguous. V was shortened by 4 bases and J by 9 bases, with 13 bases between the two germline ends. Germline values: CDR1 SGHTA, CDR2 FQGTGA. The CDR3 length is 14 residues. CDR3 in DNA: TGTGCCAGCAGCTCTACCCCGGAGGGTTCACCCCTCCACTTT. Translation gives CASSSTPEGSPLHF.

This clone was seen only once. The genes are TRBV27 and TRBJ1-2; 8 bases fit TRBD1. This CDR3 region has 15 residues. Per germline, CDR1 MNHEY and CDR2 SMNVEV (reference sequence). Trimming took 6 bases from V and 6 from J; bases not matched to a gene: 12. The CDR3: CASRPYRGNWNGYTF. For the CDR3, the DNA is TGTGCCAGCAGGCCGTACAGGGGGAATTGGAATGGCTACACCTTC.

The CDR3 here is CASSGAGKETQYF. CDR3 nucleotides: TGTGCCAGCAGCGGGGCGGGAAAAGAGACCCAGTACTTC. The chain is built from TRBV7-2 and TRBJ2-5, with D possibly being TRBD2 (6 bases). The CDR3 contains 13 residues. Trimming removed 5 bases at V and 3 bases at J, with 10 bases between. In germline, CDR1 is SGHTA, CDR2 FQGNSA.

The chain is built from TRBV5-4 and TRBJ2-7; possible D gene TRBD2, 5 bases. The V end lost 2 bases, the J end lost 5 bases, and 14 bases lay between the germline ends. This CDR3 contains 14 residues. Germline V gives CDR1 SGHNT, CDR2 YYREEE (reference sequence). In DNA form, the CDR3 reads TGTGCCAGCAGCTTCGGTCCGGGATCGGACGAGCAGTACTTC. The encoded protein is CASSFGPGSDEQYF.

V and J are TRBV10-3 and TRBJ1-1; D is unclear. V lost 4 bases to trimming and J lost 1 base, with 4 bases between them. Per germline, CDR1 ENHRY and CDR2 SYGVKD. This CDR3 is built from 12 residues. The CDR3 sequence is CAISAENTEAFF. The CDR3 coding sequence is TGTGCCATCAGTGCAGAGAACACTGAAGCTTTCTTT.

V is TRBV11-2 and J is TRBJ2-1, with D possibly matching TRBD1 (6 bases). V lost 5 bases and J lost 6, with 17 bases in between. The germline V gene has CDR1 SGHAT and CDR2 FQNNGV. CDR3 length: 15 amino acids. The CDR3 here is CASSASNRVGNEQFF. Here the CDR3 DNA reads TGTGCCAGCAGCGCATCTAACAGGGTAGGCAATGAGCAGTTCTTC.

Details on this clone: The CDR3 carries no conserved terminal phenylalanine or tryptophan, so it likely arises from a read error. It is unclear where the CDR3 begins or ends on the DNA, so no DNA is shown, and the CDR3 is as TCRdb lists it. The chain couples TRBV14 to TRBJ2-7; TRBD2, the table's D call, was not compared with the DNA. The CDR3 is 13 amino acids long, termini counted. CDR1 is SGHDN, CDR2 FVKESK, per germline. The CDR3 sequence is CASSQSREGPVEL.

The chain uses TRBV7-2 and TRBJ2-2, with D possibly being TRBD2 (6 bases). Germline V gene data show CDR1 as SGHTA and CDR2 as FQGNSA. The V gene lost 3 bases and the J gene lost 5 bases, with 16 bases spanning the gap. The CDR3 contains 16 residues. DNA of the CDR3: TGTGCCAGCAGCTTCTTTTCCAGCGGGCGGACCGGGGAGCTGTTTTTT. Translation: CASSFFSSGRTGELFF.

The chain is built from TRBV27 and TRBJ1-1; maybe TRBD1 (6 bases). The CDR3 has 15 amino acids. Germline CDR1 MNHEY, CDR2 SMNVEV (reference sequence). The V end was cut by 5 bases, the J end by 4 bases, with 17 bases between. CDR3 DNA: TGTGCCAGCAGTGCCTATGAGGGGGAGGGCACTGAAGCTTTCTTT. This gives the protein CASSAYEGEGTEAFF.

This rearrangement joins TRBV30 to TRBJ1-1, with D maybe TRBD1 (5 bases). V lost 4 bases and J lost 1, with 16 bases in between. There are 15 residues in the CDR3. From germline, CDR1 is GTSNPN and CDR2 SVGIG (reference sequence). The CDR3 bases are TGTGCCTGGACGGGTGCTGCAGGGAAGAACACTGAAGCTTTCTTT. Translating it yields CAWTGAAGKNTEAFF.

The chain employs TRBV7-3 and TRBJ2-3; 11 bases align to TRBD2. The CDR3 length is 15 residues. V lost 9 bases to trimming and J lost 7 bases; unmatched junction nucleotides: 12. Germline V lookup: CDR1 SGHTA, CDR2 FQGTGA. CDR3 DNA: TGTGCCAGTGCCAACCCGACTAGCGGGGTCTATACGCAGTATTTT. This sequence encodes CASANPTSGVYTQYF.

The chain combines TRBV6-5 with TRBJ1-2, with 10 bases identical to TRBD1. The trim removed 11 bases at V and 3 bases at J, leaving 3 bases unmatched. The CDR3 covers 12 residues. CDR1 is MNHEY and CDR2 is SVGAGI in the germline V gene. CDR3 DNA: TGTGCCGGACAGGGGGAGGACTATGGCTACACCTTC. As protein: CAGQGEDYGYTF.